Following are 25 T cell receptor beta chains from one sample sequenced in a study of beta chain features in type 1 diabetes. Sequenced material consisted of expressed TCRB transcripts (all of the isolated RNA was reverse transcribed). Measured with immunoSEQ multiplex PCR; TCRdb has only the in-frame clones, and not every one. The sample consists of 300,000 to 400,000 clones, 8% of them appearing once. Material: central memory CD4+ T cells from blood. The receptors come from a woman aged 18-29 years in good health.

This clone was seen only a few times. The chain employs TRBV18 and TRBJ1-1; a possible D gene is TRBD1 (5 bases). Deletions cut 8 bases from V and 4 bases from J, with 20 bases between. The CDR3 totals 15 residues. Germline loops: CDR1 KGHSH, CDR2 LQKENI. The CDR3 region is CASRPVWGRSTEAFF. CDR3 DNA: TGTGCCAGCCGCCCGGTTTGGGGACGGAGCACTGAAGCTTTCTTT.

The chain is built from TRBV6-1 and TRBJ2-1; 7 bases are a match to TRBD2. V lost 10 bases and J lost 4; bases outside the gene matches: 7. CDR1 is MNHNS, CDR2 SASEGT, per germline. This CDR3 spans 13 amino acids. CDR3 sequence: CAIRAAGYNEQFF. Written as DNA, the CDR3 is TGTGCCATCAGGGCAGCGGGATACAATGAGCAGTTCTTC.

As regards this clone: The sample holds other DNA sequences that translate to the same CDR3. This chain links TRBV5-1 with TRBJ2-1; 7 bases line up with TRBD2. The CDR3 sequence is 15 residues long. V dropped 0 bases and J dropped 5; count of bases not matched to a gene: 5. CDR1 SGHRS and CDR2 YFSETQ come from the germline V gene. The CDR3 bases are TGCGCCAGCAGCTTGGCCCCGGGAGGAAACAATGAGCAGTTCTTC. Residues: CASSLAPGGNNEQFF. Full variable domain (rest looked up from reference TRBV5-1 and TRBJ2-1): KAGVTQTPRYLIKTRGQQVTLSCSPISGHRSVSWYQQTPGQGLQFLFEYFSETQRNKGNFPGRFSGRQFSNSRSEMNVSTLELGDSALYLCASSLAPGGNNEQFFGPGTRLTVL.

This rearrangement joins TRBV7-2 to TRBJ1-4; D call uncertain. This CDR3 spans 15 amino acids. Trimming pared 2 bases from V and 8 bases from J, leaving 15 bases between. Germline CDR1 reads SGHTA; CDR2 reads FQGNSA. CDR3 sequence (DNA): TGTGCCAGCAGCTTACGAATATCCGGTGGGGAAAAACTGTTTTTT. Translating gives CASSLRISGGEKLFF. Full variable domain (missing parts from reference TRBV7-2 and TRBJ1-4): GAGVSQSPSNKVTEKGKDVELRCDPISGHTALYWYRQSLGQGLEFLIYFQGNSAPDKSGLPSDRFSAERTGGSVSTLTIQRTQQEDSAVYLCASSLRISGGEKLFFGSGTQLSVL.

The J gene is TRBJ2-7, the V gene TRBV7-2, with 8 bases identical to TRBD2. The CDR3 is made up of 15 amino acids. Looked up from germline, CDR1 is SGHTA and CDR2 is FQGNSA. V shed 4 bases, J shed 3 bases, and the junction held 8 bases outside the gene matches. CDR3 bases: TGTGCCAGCAGCTCAATCAGCGGGAGCCACTACGAGCAGTACTTC. It translates to CASSSISGSHYEQYF.

This clone was seen ten or more times. The J gene is TRBJ1-1, the V gene TRBV10-3; maybe TRBD1 (5 bases). The CDR3 is made up of 14 amino acids. V was shortened by 5 bases and J by 2 bases, with 12 bases between the two germline ends. Per germline, CDR1 ENHRY and CDR2 SYGVKD. The CDR3 DNA follows: TGTGCCATCAGTAGGGAAACAGGAAACACTGAAGCTTTCTTT. This translates into CAISRETGNTEAFF.

V usage is TRBV4-1 and J usage is TRBJ1-4; no definite D call. The CDR3 runs to 14 residues. The V gene's germline CDR1 is MGHRA and CDR2 YSYEKL. The germline V and J ends were trimmed by 4 bases and 2 bases, with 8 bases remaining between them. The CDR3 bases are TGCGCCAGCAGCCGGACCGAGACTAATGAAAAACTGTTTTTT. Amino acid sequence: CASSRTETNEKLFF.

This clone was seen more than once but under ten times. The chain carries TRBV7-2 and TRBJ1-1; no clear D gene. The germline gives CDR1 SGHTA, CDR2 FQGNSA. This CDR3 contains 13 residues. The germline V and J ends were trimmed by 6 bases and 4 bases, with 12 bases remaining between them. CDR3 region: CASRRGHFTEAFF. The CDR3 region has the DNA TGTGCCAGCAGGCGGGGTCACTTCACTGAAGCTTTCTTT.

This clone was detected only a few times. The rearrangement links TRBV5-1 to TRBJ2-3; weak D call: TRBD2 (6 bases). V gave up 1 base and J gave up 4 bases, with 13 bases separating them. This CDR3 is built from 15 residues. The germline V gene has CDR1 SGHRS and CDR2 YFSETQ. CDR3 region: CASSLPTGVADTQYF. CDR3 nucleotides: TGCGCCAGCAGCTTGCCTACGGGAGTAGCAGATACGCAGTATTTT.

This clone was observed a few times. DNA for the CDR3: TGTGCCAGCAGCCAAGACGCCAGCCGTACCTACGAGCAGTACTTC. Its translation: CASSQDASRTYEQYF. The gene calls are TRBV7-8 and TRBJ2-7; D is uncertain. V shed 5 bases and J shed 2 bases, with 16 bases lying between them. The CDR3 runs 15 residues. Per germline, CDR1 SGHVS and CDR2 FQNEAQ.

The chain uses TRBV5-1 and TRBJ2-7; D call uncertain. The CDR3 runs 15 residues. Trimming took 6 bases from V and 2 from J, leaving 18 bases between them. Per the germline V gene, CDR1 is SGHRS and CDR2 is YFSETQ. CDR3 region: CASISPWIPTYEQYF. The CDR3 DNA reads as TGCGCCAGCATCTCCCCCTGGATACCGACCTACGAGCAGTACTTC. Based on the CDR3 plus reference TRBV5-1 and TRBJ2-7, the full variable domain is KAGVTQTPRYLIKTRGQQVTLSCSPISGHRSVSWYQQTPGQGLQFLFEYFSETQRNKGNFPGRFSGRQFSNSRSEMNVSTLELGDSALYLCASISPWIPTYEQYFGPGTRLTVT.

This clone was found a few times. The genes are TRBV2 and TRBJ2-1; D might be TRBD1 or TRBD2, each matching 5 bases. Trimming stripped 4 bases from V and 4 bases from J, with 8 bases between. The CDR3 is 13 amino acids. The germline CDR1 and CDR2 sequences are SNHLY and FYNNEI. The chain's CDR3 is CASSGDGYNEQFF. The CDR3 DNA sequence: TGTGCCAGCAGTGGGGACGGTTACAATGAGCAGTTCTTC.

The chain links TRBV5-4 to TRBJ2-5; D gene ambiguous. CDR1 and CDR2 (germline): SGHNT, YYREEE (reference sequence). V gave up 5 bases and J gave up 0 bases, with 17 bases separating them. The CDR3 contains 16 residues. DNA for the CDR3: TGTGCCAGCAGTCGCAAGCAACTTGGGTACCAAGAGACCCAGTACTTC. Amino acids: CASSRKQLGYQETQYF.

This clone came up a few times. This chain uses TRBV19 with TRBJ2-1; 11 bases are shared with TRBD1. From germline, CDR1 is LNHDA and CDR2 SQIVND (reference sequence). CDR3 length: 14 amino acids. The junction had 8 bases not matched to a gene; V was cut back by 8 bases and J by 8 bases. The CDR3: CASLDRGRAYEQFF. The CDR3 nucleotides read TGTGCCAGTCTGGACAGGGGGCGCGCCTATGAGCAGTTCTTC.

This chain joins TRBV6-4 and TRBJ1-1; D is perhaps TRBD1 (5 bases). Looked up from germline, CDR1 is MRHNA and CDR2 is SNTAGT. The CDR3 runs to 15 residues. The V end lost 5 bases, the J end lost 3 bases, and 16 bases lay between the germline ends. CDR3 residues: CASSSGHGPDTEAFF. The CDR3 DNA sequence: TGTGCCAGCAGTTCAGGACACGGCCCCGACACTGAAGCTTTCTTT.

The chain links TRBV19 to TRBJ2-3; no clear D gene. Germline CDR1 and CDR2: LNHDA and SQIVND (reference sequence). V was clipped by 5 bases and J by 4 bases, with 10 bases between them. The CDR3 is 13 residues long. CDR3 nucleotides: TGTGCCAGTAGTCTCGAGATGGCAGATACGCAGTATTTT. Its translation is CASSLEMADTQYF.

J is TRBJ1-5 and V is TRBV29-1, with D uncertain. Between the trimmed V and J ends, which lost 5 bases and 0 bases, there was a span of 8 bases. Germline CDR1 is SQVTM and CDR2 is ANQGSEA. The CDR3 loop spans 13 amino acids. In nucleotides, the CDR3 is TGCAGCGTTTCCGGGAATAGCAATCAGCCCCAGCATTTT. Amino acid sequence: CSVSGNSNQPQHF.

V is TRBV4-2 and J is TRBJ1-2; 9 bases fit TRBD1. Per germline, CDR1 LGHNA and CDR2 YNFKEQ. This CDR3 contains 15 residues. V trimming: 1 base; J trimming: 8 bases; junction bases outside the gene matches: 8. The CDR3 loop is CASSQAGTGFAGYTF. The CDR3 DNA sequence: TGTGCCAGCAGCCAAGCTGGGACAGGGTTCGCAGGCTACACCTTC.

This clone was recorded a few times. Compared with germline, one end of the junction differs, possibly owing to a read error. This chain joins TRBV18 and TRBJ1-5; 7 nucleotides match TRBD1. Germline V lookup: CDR1 KGHSH, CDR2 LQKENI. The CDR3 covers 16 residues. In DNA form, the CDR3 reads TGTGCCACCTCACCGGGGAGCGGGACAGAGAATCAGCCCCAGCATTTT. Amino acid sequence: CATSPGSGTENQPQHF.

This clone was seen a handful of times. This chain links TRBV4-2 with TRBJ2-7, with 11 bases fitting TRBD2. The J segment lost 3 bases and the V segment lost 4 bases, leaving 23 bases of the junction unmatched. CDR3 length: 21 amino acids. CDR1 and CDR2 (germline): LGHNA, YNFKEQ. The CDR3 DNA sequence: TGTGCCAGCAGCCCAGCCAGAGATGGCCGTATTTCCGGGACTAGCGGCTACGAGCAGTACTTC. This translates into CASSPARDGRISGTSGYEQYF.

This clone was detected a few times. This chain uses TRBV7-2 with TRBJ2-5; D perhaps matches TRBD2 (5 bases). The germline CDR1 and CDR2 sequences are SGHTA and FQGNSA. This CDR3 is built from 14 residues. Trimming pared 4 bases from V and 4 bases from J, leaving 13 bases between. CDR3 in DNA: TGTGCCAGCAGCTCGTTTGGACTTCGAGAGACCCAGTACTTC. Its protein product is CASSSFGLRETQYF.

There are a few counts of this clone. The V gene is TRBV9, the J gene TRBJ2-2, with D possibly being TRBD2 (5 bases). Trimming pared 0 bases from V and 6 bases from J, leaving 12 bases between. Germline V lookup: CDR1 SGDLS, CDR2 YYNGEE. The CDR3 covers 15 residues. Here the CDR3 DNA reads TGTGCCAGCAGCGTAGACGGGAACGTTGCCGGGGAGCTGTTTTTT. Translated, it gives CASSVDGNVAGELFF.

Ten or more counts support this clone. As DNA, the CDR3 is TGTGCCAGCAGTTTAAACCCAGCTAGTCGGGAGACCCAGTACTTC. Translating gives CASSLNPASRETQYF. This sequence joins TRBV27 and TRBJ2-5; no clear D. CDR3 length: 15 residues. The germline V gene has CDR1 MNHEY and CDR2 SMNVEV (reference sequence). V was shortened by 2 bases and J by 5 bases, with 15 bases between the two germline ends.

CDR3 sequence reads: CASSATTSNYEQYF. The CDR3 DNA reads TGTGCCAGCAGCGCAACGACTAGTAACTACGAGCAGTACTTC. This chain links TRBV2 with TRBJ2-7, with D perhaps TRBD2 (6 bases). V was cut by 6 bases and J by 3 bases, with 15 bases left in between. The CDR3 length is 14 residues. The germline CDR1 and CDR2 sequences are SNHLY and FYNNEI.

This clone was counted at least ten times. At the DNA level, this CDR3 is encoded by other sequences in the same sample as well. In DNA form, the CDR3 reads TGTGCCAGCTCACCAGAGGGTAACTATGGCTACACCTTC. Translating gives CASSPEGNYGYTF. The rearrangement links TRBV18 to TRBJ1-2, with D uncertain. CDR1 is KGHSH and CDR2 is LQKENI in the germline V gene. V was cut by 2 bases and J by 1 base, with 5 bases left in between. The CDR3 is made up of 13 amino acids.